The 14 T cell receptor beta chains presented below share a single source sample, sequenced in a study of blood T cell repertoires in COVID-19. TCRdb's table, derived via immunoSEQ multiplex PCR, lists solely in-frame clones and lacks some. The sample consists of 180,000 or so clones, around 85% of them appearing once. The sequenced sample was PBMCs or T cells enriched from blood (not recorded which). Receptor source: a man aged 40-55 years who had recovered from COVID-19.

The sample holds a few counts of this clone. The rearrangement uses TRBV2 and TRBJ2-7; TRBD2 agrees at 9 bases. CDR1 is SNHLY and CDR2 is FYNNEI in the germline V gene. V was pared by 6 bases and J by 3 bases, with 15 bases of the junction left unmatched. The CDR3 totals 17 residues. In DNA, the CDR3 is TGTGCCAGCAGAAATTTTCTGACTAGCGGAGGGTACTACGAGCAGTACTTC. Amino acids: CASRNFLTSGGYYEQYF.

The chain is built from TRBV19 and TRBJ1-4; 7 positions agree with TRBD1. Germline V gives CDR1 LNHDA, CDR2 SQIVND (reference sequence). Trimming at V came to 7 bases and at J to 7 bases, leaving 6 bases not matched to a gene. This CDR3 region has 13 residues. CDR3 DNA sequence: TGTGCCAGTAACAGGGGAGTCGGTGAAAAACTGTTTTTT. Protein: CASNRGVGEKLFF.

This chain uses TRBV30 with TRBJ2-3, with no clear D. V lost 5 bases, J lost 5 bases, and 8 bases lay in between. Germline CDR1 and CDR2: GTSNPN and SVGIG (reference sequence). The CDR3 runs to 11 residues. CDR3 amino acids: CAWATRDTQYF. CDR3 in DNA: TGTGCCTGGGCAACAAGAGATACGCAGTATTTT.

This chain connects TRBV9 to TRBJ2-1; D is perhaps TRBD2 (5 bases). CDR1 is SGDLS and CDR2 is YYNGEE in the germline V gene. The CDR3 has 16 residues. V was clipped by 0 bases and J by 0 bases, with 10 bases between them. The CDR3 is CASSVVSGNSYNEQFF. CDR3 DNA sequence: TGTGCCAGCAGCGTAGTTTCGGGGAACTCCTACAATGAGCAGTTCTTC.

This rearrangement joins TRBV10-3 to TRBJ2-1; 9 bases are a match to TRBD1. Trimming cost V 7 bases and J 7 bases; bases outside gene matches: 14. Looked up from germline, CDR1 is ENHRY and CDR2 is SYGVKD. The CDR3 consists of 16 residues. The CDR3 sequence is CAITPGEQGATNEQFF. CDR3 DNA sequence: TGTGCCATCACTCCTGGGGAACAGGGGGCGACGAATGAGCAGTTCTTC.

V gene TRBV11-2 combines with J gene TRBJ2-7, with a weak D call TRBD1 (6 bases). The V gene lost 4 bases and the J gene lost 0 bases, with 16 bases spanning the gap. The CDR3 covers 16 residues. CDR1 SGHAT and CDR2 FQNNGV come from the germline V gene. In DNA, the CDR3 is TGTGCCAGCAGCTCGTCCTACAGGGCTAACTCCTACGAGCAGTACTTC. It encodes CASSSSYRANSYEQYF.

J is TRBJ1-2 and V is TRBV7-9; TRBD1 agrees at 7 bases. This CDR3 is built from 16 residues. Germline CDR1 is SEHNR and CDR2 is FQNEAQ (reference sequence). The J segment lost 0 bases and the V segment lost 6 bases, leaving 10 bases of the junction unmatched. This CDR3 is CASSRSTTGTNYGYTF. Here the CDR3 DNA reads TGTGCCAGCAGTCGTTCAACGACAGGGACTAACTATGGCTACACCTTC. Full variable domain (missing parts from reference TRBV7-9 and TRBJ1-2): DTGVSQNPRHKITKRGQNVTFRCDPISEHNRLYWYRQTLGQGPEFLTYFQNEAQLEKSRLLSDRFSAERPKGSFSTLEIQRTEQGDSAMYLCASSRSTTGTNYGYTFGSGTRLTVV.

V gene TRBV5-6 combines with J gene TRBJ2-2; 8 nucleotides line up with TRBD2. Germline CDR1 is SGHDT and CDR2 is YYEEEE. The CDR3 consists of 15 residues. After removal of 4 bases from V and 6 bases from J, the junction contained 8 bases not matched to a gene. CDR3 bases: TGTGCCAGCAGCCCCGGGACTAGATCTTCCGGGGAGCTGTTTTTT. It is translated as CASSPGTRSSGELFF.

The chain carries TRBV9 and TRBJ1-6; 7 bases align to TRBD1. V shed 2 bases, J shed 10 bases, and the junction held 6 bases outside the gene matches. Germline CDR1 and CDR2: SGDLS and YYNGEE. The CDR3 sequence is 14 residues long. The CDR3 coding sequence is TGTGCCAGCAGCGTTACAGGGGATAGGTCACCCCTCCACTTT. Translating gives CASSVTGDRSPLHF. The variable domain in full, completed from reference TRBV9 and TRBJ1-6, reads DSGVTQTPKHLITATGQRVTLRCSPRSGDLSVYWYQQSLDQGLQFLIQYYNGEERAKGNILERFSAQQFPDLHSELNLSSLELGDSALYFCASSVTGDRSPLHFGNGTRLTVT.

This clone was counted once. V usage is TRBV21-1 and J usage is TRBJ2-7; the table names TRBD1, a call not compared with the DNA. TRBV21-1 is a recognized pseudogene. The length of the CDR3 is 16 residues. CDR3 nucleotides: TGTGCCAGCAGCAAAGATTCGGACAGGCCTTCCTACGAGCAGTACTTC. Its translation: CASSKDSDRPSYEQYF.

V gene TRBV3-1 (or the pseudogene TRBV3-2) combines with J gene TRBJ1-5, with D uncertain. CDR1 is LGHDT, CDR2 YNNKEL, per germline (reference sequence). The CDR3 contains 13 residues. Trimming removed 8 bases from V and 0 bases from J, with 8 bases in between. CDR3 sequence reads: CASGYSSNQPQHF. The CDR3 DNA reads TGTGCCAGCGGTTACAGTAGCAATCAGCCCCAGCATTTT.

For this clone: The sample has other DNA sequences that encode this CDR3 too. This chain connects TRBV30 to TRBJ2-7, with 7 bases matching TRBD2. The CDR3 runs 12 residues. The germline CDR1 and CDR2 sequences are GTSNPN and SVGIG (reference sequence). V shed 1 base, J shed 3 bases, and the junction held 0 bases outside the gene matches. CDR3 in DNA: TGTGCCTGGAGTGGCGGGGGCTACGAGCAGTACTTC. This translates into CAWSGGGYEQYF.

This chain uses TRBV29-1 with TRBJ1-3; the D is unclear. The V gene lost 4 bases and the J gene lost 0 bases, with 7 bases spanning the gap. Germline V lookup: CDR1 SQVTM, CDR2 ANQGSEA. The CDR3 has 13 residues. The CDR3, as DNA: TGCAGCGTTGGTCCTAGCTCTGGAAACACCATATATTTT. As protein: CSVGPSSGNTIYF.

The V call is TRBV9, the J call TRBJ2-1; D unresolved. Germline CDR1 reads SGDLS; CDR2 reads YYNGEE. Trimming pared 4 bases from V and 1 base from J, leaving 15 bases between. The CDR3 has 16 amino acids. The CDR3 region is CASSSEVAQSYNEQFF. The CDR3 DNA reads TGTGCCAGCAGCTCAGAGGTGGCACAATCCTACAATGAGCAGTTCTTC.